This T cell receptor beta chain was documented in a study of CXCR4 blockade with PD-1 therapy in pancreatic cancer. Study-level points and caveats: Antigen-specificity overlap of convergent dominant clones remained unconfirmed. Convergent selection by common tumor antigens was suggested by nucleotide rearrangement counts. Intratumoral clonality (mean approximately 0.13) exceeded healthy blood (about 0.047) but did not track survival.

Regarding this clone: What it binds is not known.

The CDR3 loop spans 14 amino acids. CDR1 and CDR2 from the germline V gene are LNHDA and SQIVND (reference sequence). The V gene lost 2 bases and the J gene lost 5 bases, with 13 bases spanning the gap. Using immunoSEQ multiplex PCR, the repertoire was profiled, and TCRdb retains in-frame clones only, with some absent. The data hold 5,600 or so clones, with about 50% observed a single time. Patients who provided the archived tumor blocks had not received neoadjuvant therapy before surgery. The J gene is TRBJ2-7, the V gene TRBV19, with D perhaps matching TRBD2 (6 bases). The sample comprised tumor tissue. This clonotype was obtained from a human donor with pancreatic ductal adenocarcinoma. The chain's CDR3 is CASSISQWRDEQYF. CDR3 sequence (DNA): TGTGCCAGTAGTATATCTCAATGGAGGGACGAGCAGTACTTC. The full variable domain, with the rest looked up from reference TRBV19 and TRBJ2-7, is DGGITQSPKYLFRKEGQNVTLSCEQNLNHDAMYWYRQDPGQGLRLIYYSQIVNDFQKGDIAEGYSVSREKKESFPLTVTSAQKNPTAFYLCASSISQWRDEQYFGPGTRLTVT.